These T cell receptor beta chains were read from a single sample in a study of T cells in Graves' hyperthyroidism and ophthalmopathy. TCRdb reprocessed the multiplex PCR reads with MiXCR, giving one entry per CDR3 protein. The profile covers some 400,000 distinct CDR3 sequences, with 19% appearing a single time and 3% to 4% taken by the ten largest. Source material: blood. Source of these receptors: a woman younger than 35 with Graves' hyperthyroidism. The CDR3 runs from the conserved cysteine through the conserved F or W. The D gene is left open where the match is weak. Expanded clones are given a class, and other clones once, few, many or no size at all.

v_call	j_call	clone_size	d_call	cdr3_aa	cdr3_nt
TRBV20-1	TRBJ2-4	.	.	CSARLSKNIQYF	TGCAGTGCTAGACTGAGCAAAAACATTCAGTACTTC
TRBV27	TRBJ1-3	.	.	CASSPSWADSGNTIYF	TGTGCCAGCAGTCCCTCATGGGCAGACTCTGGAAACACCATATATTTT
TRBV7-8	TRBJ1-1	many	TRBD1	CASSFYRGPNTEAFF	TGTGCCAGCAGCTTCTACAGGGGGCCGAACACTGAAGCTTTCTTT
TRBV12-3/TRBV12-4	TRBJ1-2	many	.	CASSPAGGRDGYTF	TGTGCCAGCAGTCCTGCGGGGGGCCGGGATGGCTACACCTTC
TRBV11-2	TRBJ1-6	many	TRBD1	CASSYGTAYNSPLHF	TGTGCCAGCAGCTATGGGACAGCCTATAATTCACCCCTCCACTTT
TRBV20-1	TRBJ2-2	many	.	CSARDVRESGELFF	TGCAGTGCTAGAGATGTGAGAGAGAGCGGGGAGCTGTTTTTT
TRBV6-1	TRBJ1-3	many	.	CASIEVGGNTIYF	TGTGCCAGCATTGAAGTGGGAGGAAACACCATATATTTT
TRBV7-2	TRBJ2-5	many	.	CARSTGPRETQYF	TGTGCCAGGTCGACAGGACCTAGGGAGACCCAGTACTTC
TRBV12-3/TRBV12-4	TRBJ2-2	many	.	CASSLMQGNTGELFF	TGTGCCAGCAGTTTAATGCAAGGGAACACCGGGGAGCTGTTTTTT
TRBV12-3/TRBV12-4	TRBJ2-5	many	.	CASSLAVGQETQYF	TGTGCCAGCAGTTTAGCGGTGGGGCAAGAGACCCAGTACTTC
TRBV20-1	TRBJ1-1	many	.	CSAPEMGVGGAAFF	TGCAGTGCTCCAGAGATGGGGGTTGGAGGGGCTGCTTTCTTT
TRBV6-1	TRBJ1-3	.	.	CASRSSPSSGNTIYF	TGTGCCAGCAGATCGTCACCGAGCTCTGGAAACACCATATATTTT
TRBV12-3/TRBV12-4	TRBJ2-5	many	.	CASSFDGETQYF	TGTGCCAGCAGTTTTGATGGGGAGACCCAGTACTTC
TRBV7-9	TRBJ2-5	many	.	CASSLTGAWTQYF	TGTGCCAGCAGCTTAACTGGGGCATGGACCCAGTACTTC
TRBV10-3	TRBJ1-3	many	.	CAISESPATASGNTIYF	TGTGCCATCAGTGAGTCGCCAGCGACCGCCTCTGGAAACACCATATATTTT
TRBV12-3/TRBV12-4	TRBJ1-1	many	.	CASSSQGTEAFF	TGTGCCAGCAGTTCTCAGGGGACTGAAGCTTTCTTT
TRBV29-1	TRBJ1-2	many	TRBD1	CSVGTENGYTF	TGCAGCGTCGGGACAGAGAATGGCTACACCTTC
TRBV11-2	TRBJ2-5	.	TRBD2	CASSSWGLAGAKETQYF	TGTGCCAGCAGCTCTTGGGGACTAGCGGGAGCTAAAGAGACCCAGTACTTC
TRBV28	TRBJ2-2	.	.	CASIERGLGTGELFF	TGTGCCAGCATAGAAAGGGGTCTCGGGACCGGGGAGCTGTTTTTT
TRBV5-6	TRBJ1-5	many	TRBD1	CASSFMTGDFGNQPQHF	TGTGCCAGCAGCTTCATGACAGGGGACTTCGGTAATCAGCCCCAGCATTTT
TRBV18	TRBJ2-6	.	.	CASSPGSRFSGANVLTF	TGTGCCAGCTCACCCGGAAGTCGCTTCTCTGGGGCCAACGTCCTGACTTTC
TRBV29-1	TRBJ2-5	many	.	CSVKVVGGQETQYF	TGCAGCGTTAAAGTGGTGGGTGGGCAAGAGACCCAGTACTTC
TRBV12-3/TRBV12-4	TRBJ2-5	few	TRBD1	CASSQSTGAQETQYF	TGTGCCAGCAGTCAATCGACAGGGGCACAAGAGACCCAGTACTTC
TRBV6-2/TRBV6-3	TRBJ2-7	many	TRBD2	CASRASGGNEQYF	TGTGCCAGCAGGGCTAGCGGGGGGAACGAGCAGTACTTC
TRBV6-1	TRBJ2-7	many	.	CASSGAGYEQYF	TGTGCCAGCAGTGGTGCGGGCTACGAGCAGTACTTC
TRBV2	TRBJ2-5	many	.	CASTANWVLETQYF	TGTGCCAGCACCGCTAATTGGGTGTTGGAGACCCAGTACTTC
TRBV9	TRBJ1-2	few	TRBD1	CASSVTGTGYGYTF	TGTGCCAGCAGTGTTACCGGGACAGGGTATGGCTACACCTTC
TRBV5-1	TRBJ1-2	many	TRBD1	CASSFGQDYGYTF	TGCGCCAGCAGCTTTGGACAGGACTATGGCTACACCTTC
TRBV5-1	TRBJ1-6	many	.	CASSFNQGIGSPLHF	TGCGCCAGCAGCTTTAATCAGGGGATCGGTTCACCCCTCCACTTT
TRBV12-3/TRBV12-4	TRBJ1-2	many	.	CASSFGDRYGYTF	TGTGCCAGCAGTTTCGGAGATCGCTATGGCTACACCTTC
TRBV12-3/TRBV12-4	TRBJ1-2	many	.	CASSWSRRPSNYGYTF	TGTGCCAGCAGTTGGAGTAGGAGGCCTTCTAACTATGGCTACACCTTC
TRBV5-1	TRBJ2-5	many	TRBD1	CASSRAGTGGGEETQYF	TGCGCCAGCAGCAGAGCCGGGACAGGGGGCGGCGAGGAGACCCAGTACTTC
TRBV18	TRBJ1-1	many	.	CASSPPWENTEAFF	TGTGCCAGCTCACCACCCTGGGAGAACACTGAAGCTTTCTTT
TRBV11-2	TRBJ1-1	many	.	CASSRGANTEAFF	TGTGCCAGCAGCAGAGGGGCGAACACTGAAGCTTTCTTT
TRBV7-2	TRBJ2-7	many	TRBD2	CASSPAWGGYEQYF	TGTGCCAGCAGCCCCGCATGGGGGGGATACGAGCAGTACTTC
TRBV2	TRBJ1-1	many	.	CASRQKGLSRMNTEAFF	TGTGCCAGCCGCCAGAAGGGGCTGAGCCGAATGAACACTGAAGCTTTCTTT
TRBV28	TRBJ2-4	many	.	CASSLGQLAKNIQYF	TGTGCCAGCAGTTTAGGACAGCTAGCCAAAAACATTCAGTACTTC
TRBV2	TRBJ2-7	.	.	CASSGQGEQYF	TGTGCCAGCTCGGGGCAGGGCGAGCAGTACTTC
TRBV27	TRBJ1-4	.	.	CASRGLGPNEKLFF	TGTGCCAGCAGGGGATTAGGTCCTAATGAAAAACTGTTTTTT
TRBV6-1	TRBJ1-6	once	.	CASSERLNSPLHF	TGTGCCAGCAGTGAACGGCTGAATTCACCCCTCCACTTT
TRBV10-3	TRBJ1-5	many	.	CAISESWGQPQHF	TGTGCCATCAGTGAGTCCTGGGGACAGCCCCAGCATTTT
TRBV29-1	TRBJ1-1	many	.	CSVEGVARLYTEAFF	TGCAGCGTTGAAGGGGTAGCCCGCTTGTACACTGAAGCTTTCTTT
TRBV6-1	TRBJ1-5	many	.	CASSDNQPQHF	TGTGCCAGCAGCGATAATCAGCCCCAGCATTTT
TRBV12-3/TRBV12-4	TRBJ1-1	.	.	CASSQVAAEAFF	TGTGCCAGCAGCCAGGTTGCCGCTGAAGCTTTCTTT
TRBV24-1	TRBJ2-2	many	TRBD1	CATSDHRGWNTGELFF	TGTGCCACCAGTGATCACAGGGGGTGGAACACCGGGGAGCTGTTTTTT
TRBV19	TRBJ2-5	many	.	CASSIRGLQETQYF	TGTGCCAGTAGTATCAGGGGCCTCCAAGAGACCCAGTACTTC
TRBV12-3/TRBV12-4	TRBJ1-3	many	.	CASRSQAEGNTIYF	TGTGCCAGCAGGTCCCAGGCGGAAGGAAACACCATATATTTT
TRBV11-2	TRBJ1-1	many	TRBD1	CASSSGQGGRTEAFF	TGTGCCAGCAGCTCGGGACAGGGTGGTCGCACTGAAGCTTTCTTT
TRBV12-3/TRBV12-4	TRBJ1-1	.	TRBD1	CASSGTGGLNTEAFF	TGTGCCAGCAGTGGGACAGGGGGCCTGAACACTGAAGCTTTCTTT
TRBV25-1	TRBJ1-3	many	.	CASSEWSGNTIYF	TGTGCCAGCAGTGAATGGTCTGGAAACACCATATATTTT
TRBV28	TRBJ2-7	.	TRBD1	CASSPPDRGYEQYF	TGTGCCAGCAGTCCCCCAGACAGGGGCTACGAGCAGTACTTC
TRBV7-9	TRBJ1-2	many	.	CASSLGIDYGYTF	TGTGCCAGCAGCTTAGGAATTGACTATGGCTACACCTTC
TRBV20-1	TRBJ1-1	many	.	CSALRGNTEAFF	TGCAGTGCTCTCAGGGGGAACACTGAAGCTTTCTTT
TRBV18	TRBJ1-2	.	.	CASSLPGPFGGYTF	TGTGCCAGCTCACTCCCGGGTCCCTTTGGAGGCTACACCTTC